These 22 T cell receptor beta chains were all obtained from the same sample, sequenced in a study of early T cells in non-severe SARS-CoV-2 infection. TCRdb passed the 5' RACE reads through MiXCR, listing each CDR3 protein once. Among over 50,000 distinct CDR3 sequences, about 8% were seen once, and the ten largest hold about 10%. This specimen consisted of whole blood, obtained at baseline. These receptor sequences come from an adult who was a healthcare worker with PCR-confirmed SARS-CoV-2 infection or an uninfected control (not recorded which).

In this sample, this clonotype turned up many times. The rearrangement joins TRBV11-3 to TRBJ2-1, with 8 positions matching TRBD2. Losses at the gene ends were 5 bases for V and 5 bases for J; bases not matched to a gene: 14. CDR3 size: 17 residues. Germline assignment: CDR1 SGHNT and CDR2 YENEEA. Here the CDR3 DNA reads TGTGCCAGCAGCCGCGACATCGTGGCGGGAGGTCACAATGAGCAGTTCTTC. Translated, it gives CASSRDIVAGGHNEQFF.

This clonotype was found many times. The V and J genes are TRBV29-1 and TRBJ2-3; D is unresolved. CDR3 length: 10 residues. Trimming removed 6 bases from V and 4 bases from J, with 5 bases in between. CDR1 and CDR2 (germline): SQVTM, ANQGSEA. The chain's CDR3 is CSVRADTQYF. The CDR3 nucleotides are TGCAGCGTGCGCGCAGATACGCAGTATTTT.

This clonotype has ten or more counts. V usage is TRBV10-3 and J usage is TRBJ2-7, with 7 bases matching TRBD2. The CDR3 runs to 15 residues. Germline V gene data show CDR1 as ENHRY and CDR2 as SYGVKD. The V segment lost 7 bases and the J segment 2 bases; nucleotides outside the gene matches: 11. The CDR3 is CAITSKRDPPYEQYF. The DNA of the CDR3 is TGTGCCATCACTTCGAAGCGGGATCCGCCCTACGAGCAGTACTTC.

The chain employs TRBV19 and TRBJ2-3; D is perhaps TRBD1 (5 bases). There are 12 residues in the CDR3. CDR1 is LNHDA and CDR2 is SQIVND in the germline V gene (reference sequence). Trimming left V 2 bases short and J 5 bases short, with 5 bases between. The CDR3 sequence is CASSITGDTQYF. The CDR3 nucleotides are TGTGCCAGTAGTATAACAGGAGATACGCAGTATTTT.

A few counts support this clonotype. This chain links TRBV7-2 with TRBJ2-2; D ambiguous. Germline V gene data show CDR1 as SGHTA and CDR2 as FQGNSA. The CDR3 covers 13 residues. V lost 5 bases and J 9 bases, leaving 13 bases between the germline ends. The CDR3 DNA sequence: TGTGCCAGCAGCAGTAGCCGGAGCAGGGAGCTGTTTTTT. Translating gives CASSSSRSRELFF.

This clonotype was counted a few times. The gene calls are TRBV5-1 and TRBJ2-2; D unresolved. Germline CDR1 reads SGHRS; CDR2 reads YFSETQ. The CDR3 is made up of 13 amino acids. V dropped 8 bases and J dropped 4 bases, with 12 bases sitting between them. Here the CDR3 DNA reads TGCGCCAGTACAATTACGAGCACCGGGGAGCTGTTTTTT. It is translated as CASTITSTGELFF.

The V and J genes are TRBV27 and TRBJ2-3, with 11 positions matching TRBD2. The CDR3 is 13 amino acids. Trimming at V came to 8 bases and at J to 6 bases, leaving 4 bases not matched to a gene. CDR1 is MNHEY and CDR2 is SMNVEV in the germline V gene (reference sequence). The CDR3 bases are TGTGCCAGCGGAGGGACTAGCGGTGATACGCAGTATTTT. Amino acid sequence: CASGGTSGDTQYF.

The V and J genes are TRBV9 and TRBJ2-5; D might be TRBD1 or TRBD2, each matching 5 bases. Germline lookup yields CDR1 SGDLS and CDR2 YYNGEE. Trimming shortened V by 2 bases and J by 4 bases, and 15 bases separated the two germline ends. The CDR3 sequence is 15 residues long. DNA of the CDR3: TGTGCCAGCAGCGTCGGTCCTGGGGGAAGAGAGACCCAGTACTTC. Its protein product is CASSVGPGGRETQYF.

This clonotype was counted at least ten times. The chain is built from TRBV7-2 and TRBJ2-5; 9 bases agree with TRBD2. The junction had 2 bases not matched to a gene; V was cut back by 0 bases and J by 6 bases. Germline CDR1 and CDR2: SGHTA and FQGNSA. The CDR3 covers 14 residues. For the CDR3, the DNA is TGTGCCAGCAGCTTAGCCGGGACTAGCAAGACCCAGTACTTC. This sequence encodes CASSLAGTSKTQYF.

Comments on this clonotype: A much larger clone sits a single nucleotide away, making a read error possible. The chain combines TRBV19 with TRBJ2-1; TRBD1 aligns across 7 bases. The CDR3 contains 13 residues. Germline values: CDR1 LNHDA, CDR2 SQIVND (reference sequence). For the CDR3, the DNA is TGTACCAGTAGGACCCTAGGGGGCTATGAGCAGTTCTTC. As protein: CTSRTLGGYEQFF.

This clonotype was observed a handful of times. The rearrangement uses TRBV7-8 and TRBJ1-5; D uncertain. The V gene's germline CDR1 is SGHVS and CDR2 FQNEAQ. V lost 3 bases to trimming and J lost 6 bases, with 15 bases between them. The CDR3 runs to 15 residues. The CDR3 loop reads CASSLGRGFGQPQHF. The CDR3 DNA reads as TGTGCCAGCAGCTTGGGCCGCGGGTTTGGTCAGCCCCAGCATTTT.

Only a few counts were recorded for this clonotype. The chain uses TRBV9 and TRBJ2-3; TRBD2 agrees at 7 bases. The germline CDR1 and CDR2 sequences are SGDLS and YYNGEE. The CDR3 is 16 amino acids. The V segment lost 6 bases and the J segment 3 bases; nucleotides outside the gene matches: 13. The DNA of the CDR3 is TGTGCCAGCACAGGAGGGGAGGGCCCCGCGACAGATACGCAGTATTTT. It translates to CASTGGEGPATDTQYF.

This clonotype appeared a few times. The CDR3: CASRFGSGGQSLSPLHF. The CDR3, as DNA: TGTGCAAGTCGCTTCGGGTCTGGGGGACAATCCCTCTCACCCCTCCACTTT. The genes are TRBV12-2 and TRBJ1-6; the D call of TRBD1 is as the table states it, not checked on the DNA. TRBV12-2 is shown as a pseudogene. The CDR3 totals 17 residues.

At least ten counts were recorded for this clonotype. The V call is TRBV6-6, the J call TRBJ2-5; tentative D call: TRBD1 (5 bases). CDR3 length equals 15 residues. V was pared by 0 bases and J by 2 bases, with 10 bases between. Germline V gives CDR1 MNHNY, CDR2 SVGAGI (reference sequence). The CDR3 loop is CASSYSGVRQETQYF. DNA of the CDR3: TGTGCCAGCAGTTACTCAGGGGTGAGACAAGAGACCCAGTACTTC.

This sequence joins TRBV4-2 and TRBJ2-7, with 12 bases matching TRBD2. Germline values: CDR1 LGHNA, CDR2 YNFKEQ. The CDR3 is made up of 15 amino acids. V gave up 1 base and J gave up 6 bases; unmatched junction bases: 4. CDR3 region: CASSQASGRAVEQYF. CDR3 sequence (DNA): TGTGCCAGCAGCCAAGCTAGCGGGAGGGCCGTCGAGCAGTACTTC.

This clonotype was seen repeatedly, ten times or more. This chain links TRBV10-3 with TRBJ2-7; D possibly corresponds to TRBD2 (6 bases). Germline V CDR1 and CDR2: ENHRY, SYGVKD. CDR3 length: 13 residues. V lost 8 bases and J 5 bases, leaving 16 bases between the germline ends. The CDR3 nucleotides read TGTGCCATCGAAAGCGGCCCGGGGGACGAGCAGTACTTC. Translating it yields CAIESGPGDEQYF.

This clonotype has only a few counts. The V gene is TRBV4-2, the J gene TRBJ2-7, with D uncertain. The CDR3 consists of 15 residues. V lost 1 base and J lost 0, with 10 bases in between. Looked up from germline, CDR1 is LGHNA and CDR2 is YNFKEQ. CDR3 residues: CASSQARLDSYEQYF. The CDR3 DNA is TGTGCCAGCAGCCAAGCACGCCTAGACTCCTACGAGCAGTACTTC.

This clonotype has at least ten counts. The rearrangement links TRBV29-1 to TRBJ1-2; 7 nucleotides match TRBD1. The CDR3 has 13 amino acids. Per the germline V gene, CDR1 is SQVTM and CDR2 is ANQGSEA. The V and J ends lost 8 bases and 7 bases, in that order; junction bases with no gene match: 13. The CDR3 reads CSPTLGQAFGYTF. Here the CDR3 DNA reads TGCAGCCCCACTCTCGGACAGGCTTTTGGCTACACCTTC.

This clonotype was seen repeatedly, ten times or more. V and J are TRBV7-8 and TRBJ1-1; possibly TRBD1 for D (6 bases). The V end was cut by 5 bases, the J end by 3 bases, with 16 bases between. Germline CDR1 reads SGHVS; CDR2 reads FQNEAQ. The length of the CDR3 is 15 residues. CDR3 in DNA: TGTGCCAGCAGCATCAAACGCCAGGGGTACACTGAAGCTTTCTTT. It yields the protein CASSIKRQGYTEAFF.

Many counts were recorded for this clonotype. V gene TRBV3-1 combines with J gene TRBJ2-7; unclear D gene. Deletions cut 1 base from V and 3 bases from J, with 16 bases between. Germline V gives CDR1 LGHDT, CDR2 YNNKEL (reference sequence). The CDR3 totals 16 residues. The CDR3 protein is CASSQAPAGNNYEQYF. As DNA, the CDR3 is TGTGCCAGCAGCCAAGCGCCGGCCGGTAACAACTACGAGCAGTACTTC.

The CDR3 bases are TGTGCCAGCAGCTTAGGTTTAGGGGCGGGACAAAGACAAGAGACCCAGTACTTC. It is translated as CASSLGLGAGQRQETQYF. The rearrangement joins TRBV7-6 to TRBJ2-5; D may be TRBD1 or TRBD2 (6 bases each). Per the germline V gene, CDR1 is SGHVS and CDR2 is FNYEAQ. The CDR3 runs 18 residues. V lost 1 base to trimming and J lost 2 bases, with 20 bases between them.

This chain links TRBV6-2 or TRBV6-3 with TRBJ2-1; 12 bases map to TRBD2. Trimming cost V 2 bases and J 6 bases; bases outside gene matches: 8. The CDR3 has 17 amino acids. Germline values: CDR1 MNHEY, CDR2 SVGEGT. CDR3 residues: CASSYTMTSGRFNEQFF. Here the CDR3 DNA reads TGTGCCAGCAGTTACACTATGACTAGCGGGAGATTCAATGAGCAGTTCTTC.